This T cell receptor (beta chain) was captured in a study of T cell responses to AZD1222 COVID-19 vaccine (dated by TCRdb to about 2021). Regarding the study in general: AZD1222 recipients with second doses at about 4 weeks or about 12 weeks were pooled, because spike-specific TCR depth and breadth did not differ between schedules. Trial participants were enrolled by age into 18-55, 56-69 and 70-plus year subgroups, with roughly 160, 29 and 62 TCR-sequenced participants respectively. TCR sequencing covered 233 trial participants: 207 given two doses of AZD1222 and 26 given two doses of MenACWY control vaccine. Results and caveats for the whole study, not just this receptor: Most participants were white British and females outnumbered males, and the authors suggested that clonal diversity may have been underestimated. Reportedly, almost half of the unique spike-specific TCRs recognized epitopes lying outside the regions that are mutated in the B.1.351 and B.1.1.7 variants. CD4 TCRs associated with the vaccine covered the entire spike protein, and the dominant responses were in regions 160-218 and 743-854. Spike-specific TCR breadth and depth rose significantly after two AZD1222 doses compared with day 0 and with MenACWY recipients. Only five or six AZD1222 recipients were SARS-CoV-2 seropositive at baseline, limiting conclusions about previously exposed vaccinees. The 56-69-year group was small, and its depth increase did not reach significance, likely because of low power. Because no samples from the day 14 peak response were available, repertoires could be characterized only after the peak T cell response.

The CDR3 regions of human TCRbeta chains were analyzed by immunosequencing. Per the source publication's procedure: Repertoire TCRs were matched against a reference library of SARS-CoV-2-specific TCRs generated with the MIRA antigen-specificity platform. Breadth was defined as the fraction of unique TCRs that were SARS-CoV-2-associated. Depth was defined as the fraction of total T cells that were SARS-CoV-2-associated. Using the MIRA data, each spike-specific TCR was assigned both to the spike region to which the TCR was reactive and to a CD4 or CD8 class. Log10-transformed breadth and depth values were compared by one-way ANOVA with Sidak's multiple comparisons tests. In TCRdb, the immuneACCESS table is reduced to in-frame sequences with V and J assigned. These tables do not hold every clone; where another copy was compared, an unresolved V gene accounts for under half, and the others remain unexplained. Clonal size and the V and J genes are those of that table, whereas D and trimming came from the DNA. This sample gives approximately 100,000 clones in total; roughly 87% of them show up just once. The biggest ten clones account for 16% of the sample.

The meaning of the sample's time point label: baseline before first vaccination. Vaccinee samples were obtained from the UK trials COV001 and COV002, which included a single-blind randomized controlled phase 2/3 trial of AZD1222 (ChAdOx1 nCoV-19) in healthy adults. Trial participant PBMC samples were collected at day 0 and day 28 after the second dose for TCRbeta chain sequencing. Points on this clone: The antigen this receptor binds is unknown. Base qualities are not at hand, and no much larger clone is one base apart.

Cut back by 8 bases and 4 bases, the V and J ends lie 14 bases apart. The germline V gene (reference sequence) yields MNHEY for CDR1 and SMNVEV for CDR2. Counted from cysteine to phenylalanine, this CDR3 has 13 amino acids. This entry keeps only the CDR3 DNA: 39 bases, framed from base 1. The TCR originated in an adult in good health. The V gene is TRBV27 and the J gene is TRBJ1-1, with no D gene named confidently. Specimen: peripheral blood, collected on day 0 of AZD1222 vaccination. The CDR3 in this case is CASCPAWGTEAFF. The DNA is as follows: TGTGCCAGCTGCCCCGCATGGGGCACTGAAGCTTTCTTT.